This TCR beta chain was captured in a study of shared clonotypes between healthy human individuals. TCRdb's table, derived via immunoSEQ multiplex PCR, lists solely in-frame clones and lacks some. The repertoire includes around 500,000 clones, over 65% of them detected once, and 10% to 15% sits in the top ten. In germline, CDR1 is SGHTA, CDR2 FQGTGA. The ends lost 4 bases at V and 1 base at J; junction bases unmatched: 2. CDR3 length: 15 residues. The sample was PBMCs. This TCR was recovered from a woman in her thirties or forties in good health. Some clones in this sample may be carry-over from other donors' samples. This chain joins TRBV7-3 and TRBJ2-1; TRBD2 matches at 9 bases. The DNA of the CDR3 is TGTGCCAGCAGCTCCCTAGCGGGGTCCTACAATGAGCAGTTCTTC. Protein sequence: CASSSLAGSYNEQFF.